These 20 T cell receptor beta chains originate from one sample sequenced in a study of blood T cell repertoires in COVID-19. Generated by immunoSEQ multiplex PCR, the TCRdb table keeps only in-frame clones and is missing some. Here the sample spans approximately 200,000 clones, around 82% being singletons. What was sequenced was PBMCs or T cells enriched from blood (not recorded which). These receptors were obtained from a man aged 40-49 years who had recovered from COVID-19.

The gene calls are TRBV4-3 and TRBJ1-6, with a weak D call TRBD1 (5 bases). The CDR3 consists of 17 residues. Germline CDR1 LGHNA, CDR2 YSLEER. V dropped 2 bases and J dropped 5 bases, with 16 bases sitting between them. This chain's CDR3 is CASSQYYPGNHNSPLHF. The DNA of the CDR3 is TGCGCCAGCAGCCAATATTATCCAGGGAACCATAATTCACCCCTCCACTTT.

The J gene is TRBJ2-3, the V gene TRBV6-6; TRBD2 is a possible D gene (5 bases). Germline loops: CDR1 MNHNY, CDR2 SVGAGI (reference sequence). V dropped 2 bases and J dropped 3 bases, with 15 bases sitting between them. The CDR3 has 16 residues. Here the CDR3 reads CASSYPPGRSTDTQYF. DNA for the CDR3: TGTGCCAGCAGTTACCCTCCGGGGAGATCGACAGATACGCAGTATTTT.

CDR3 nucleotides: TGTGCCAGCAGTTTAGGAGGGGATGGCTACACCTTC. Encoded protein: CASSLGGDGYTF. V is TRBV28 and J is TRBJ1-2, with a tentative D call TRBD1 (5 bases). V was trimmed by 2 bases and J by 6 bases, leaving 7 bases between them. Germline V CDR1 and CDR2: MDHEN, SYDVKM. The CDR3 has 12 residues.

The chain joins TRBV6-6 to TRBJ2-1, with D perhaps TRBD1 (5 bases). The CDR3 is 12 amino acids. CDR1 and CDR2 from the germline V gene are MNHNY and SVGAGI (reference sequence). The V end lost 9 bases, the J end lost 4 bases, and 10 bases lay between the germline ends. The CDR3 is CASAPGYNEQFF. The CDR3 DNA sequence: TGTGCCAGTGCCCCAGGGTACAATGAGCAGTTCTTC.

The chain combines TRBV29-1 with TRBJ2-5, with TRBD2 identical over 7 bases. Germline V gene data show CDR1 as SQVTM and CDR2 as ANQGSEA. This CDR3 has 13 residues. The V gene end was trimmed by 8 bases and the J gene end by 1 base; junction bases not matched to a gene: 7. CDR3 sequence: CSTAGTTQETQYF. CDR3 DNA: TGCAGCACCGCCGGGACTACCCAAGAGACCCAGTACTTC. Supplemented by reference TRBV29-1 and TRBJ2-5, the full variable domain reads SAVISQKPSRDICQRGTSLTIQCQVDSQVTMMFWYRQQPGQSLTLIATANQGSEATYESGFVIDKFPISRPNLTFSTLTVSNMSPEDSSIYLCSTAGTTQETQYFGPGTRLLVL.

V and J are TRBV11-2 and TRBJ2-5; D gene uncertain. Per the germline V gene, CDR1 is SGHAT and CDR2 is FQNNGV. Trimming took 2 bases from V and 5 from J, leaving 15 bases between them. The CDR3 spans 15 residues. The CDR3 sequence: CASSLQAYRRETQYF. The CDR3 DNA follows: TGTGCCAGCAGCTTACAAGCTTATCGTCGGGAGACCCAGTACTTC.

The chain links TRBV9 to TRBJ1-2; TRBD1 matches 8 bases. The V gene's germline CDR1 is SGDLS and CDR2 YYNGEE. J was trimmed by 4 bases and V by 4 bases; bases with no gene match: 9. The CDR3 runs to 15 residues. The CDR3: CASSFGSGGGYGYTF. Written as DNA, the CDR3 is TGTGCCAGCAGCTTTGGTTCAGGGGGCGGCTATGGCTACACCTTC.

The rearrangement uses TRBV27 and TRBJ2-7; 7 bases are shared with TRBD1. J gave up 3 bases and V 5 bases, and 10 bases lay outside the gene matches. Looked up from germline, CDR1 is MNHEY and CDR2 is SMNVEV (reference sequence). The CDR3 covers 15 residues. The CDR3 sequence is CASSTPTGTGYEQYF. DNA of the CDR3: TGTGCCAGCAGTACCCCGACAGGGACGGGCTACGAGCAGTACTTC.

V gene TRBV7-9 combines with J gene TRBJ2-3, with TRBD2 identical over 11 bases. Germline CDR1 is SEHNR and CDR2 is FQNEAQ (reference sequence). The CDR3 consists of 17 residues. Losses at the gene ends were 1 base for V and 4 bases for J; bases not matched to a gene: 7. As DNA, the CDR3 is TGTGCCAGCAGCTTAGTCTCACTAGCGGGAGACTCAGATACGCAGTATTTT. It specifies CASSLVSLAGDSDTQYF. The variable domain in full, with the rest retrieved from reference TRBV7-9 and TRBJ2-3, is DTGVSQNPRHKITKRGQNVTFRCDPISEHNRLYWYRQTLGQGPEFLTYFQNEAQLEKSRLLSDRFSAERPKGSFSTLEIQRTEQGDSAMYLCASSLVSLAGDSDTQYFGPGTRLTVL.

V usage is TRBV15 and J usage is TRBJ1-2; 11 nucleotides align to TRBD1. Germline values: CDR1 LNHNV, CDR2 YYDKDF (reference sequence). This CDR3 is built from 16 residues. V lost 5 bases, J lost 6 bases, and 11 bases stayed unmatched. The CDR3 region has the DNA TGTGCCACCAGCCAAATAGAAGGACAGGGGGCGCATGGCTACACCTTC. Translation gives CATSQIEGQGAHGYTF.

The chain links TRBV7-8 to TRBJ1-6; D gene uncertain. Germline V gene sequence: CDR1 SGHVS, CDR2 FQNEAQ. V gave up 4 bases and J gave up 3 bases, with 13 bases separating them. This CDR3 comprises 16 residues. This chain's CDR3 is CASSSPGVGYNSPLHF. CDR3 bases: TGTGCCAGCAGCTCGCCCGGGGTCGGCTATAATTCACCCCTCCACTTT.

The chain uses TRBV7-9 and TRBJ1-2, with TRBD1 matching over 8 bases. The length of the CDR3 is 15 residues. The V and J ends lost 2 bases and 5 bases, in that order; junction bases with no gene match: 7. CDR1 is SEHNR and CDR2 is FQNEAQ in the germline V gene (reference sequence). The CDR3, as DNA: TGTGCCAGCAGCTTATGGACAGGGAGGTCTTATGGCTACACCTTC. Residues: CASSLWTGRSYGYTF.

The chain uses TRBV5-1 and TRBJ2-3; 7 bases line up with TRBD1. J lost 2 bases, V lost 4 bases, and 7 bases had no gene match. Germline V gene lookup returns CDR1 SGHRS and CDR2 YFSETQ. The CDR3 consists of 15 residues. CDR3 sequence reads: CASSIGTANTDTQYF. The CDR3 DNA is TGCGCCAGCAGCATCGGGACAGCAAACACAGATACGCAGTATTTT.

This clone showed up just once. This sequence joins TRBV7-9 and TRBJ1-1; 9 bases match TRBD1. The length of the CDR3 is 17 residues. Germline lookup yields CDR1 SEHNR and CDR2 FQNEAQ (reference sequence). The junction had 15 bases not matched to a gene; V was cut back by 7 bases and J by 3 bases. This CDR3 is CASTGGQGLLRDTEAFF. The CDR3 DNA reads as TGTGCCAGCACAGGAGGACAGGGGCTCTTGAGGGACACTGAAGCTTTCTTT.

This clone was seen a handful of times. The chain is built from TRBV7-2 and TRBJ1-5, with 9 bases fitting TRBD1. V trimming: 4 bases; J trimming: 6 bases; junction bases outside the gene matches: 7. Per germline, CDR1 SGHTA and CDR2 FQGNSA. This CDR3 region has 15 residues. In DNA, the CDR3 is TGTGCCAGCAGCTATTCCGGGACAGGGACTCAGCCCCAGCATTTT. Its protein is CASSYSGTGTQPQHF.

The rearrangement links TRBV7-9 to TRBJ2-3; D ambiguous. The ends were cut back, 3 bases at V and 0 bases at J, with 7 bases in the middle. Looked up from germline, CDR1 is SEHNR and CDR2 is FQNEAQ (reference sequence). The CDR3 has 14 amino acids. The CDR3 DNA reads TGTGCCAGCAGCTTCAGACTTAGCACAGATACGCAGTATTTT. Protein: CASSFRLSTDTQYF.

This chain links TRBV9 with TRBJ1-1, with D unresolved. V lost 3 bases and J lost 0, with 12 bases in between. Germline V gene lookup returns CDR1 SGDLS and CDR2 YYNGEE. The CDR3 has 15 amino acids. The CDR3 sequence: CASSGTGILNTEAFF. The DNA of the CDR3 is TGTGCCAGCAGCGGGACCGGGATACTGAACACTGAAGCTTTCTTT.

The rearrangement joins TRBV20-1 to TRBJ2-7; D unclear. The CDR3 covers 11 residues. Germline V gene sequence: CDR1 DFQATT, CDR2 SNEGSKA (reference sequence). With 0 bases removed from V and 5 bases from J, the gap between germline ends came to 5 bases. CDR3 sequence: CSARDGHEQYV. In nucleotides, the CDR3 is TGCAGTGCTAGAGATGGGCACGAGCAGTACGTC.

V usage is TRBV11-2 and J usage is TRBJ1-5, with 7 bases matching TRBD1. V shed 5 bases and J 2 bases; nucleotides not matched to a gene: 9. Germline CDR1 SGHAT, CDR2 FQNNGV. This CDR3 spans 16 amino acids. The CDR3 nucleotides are TGTGCCAGCAGCCTAACGACAGGGTTCGGCAATCAGCCCCAGCATTTT. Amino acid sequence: CASSLTTGFGNQPQHF.

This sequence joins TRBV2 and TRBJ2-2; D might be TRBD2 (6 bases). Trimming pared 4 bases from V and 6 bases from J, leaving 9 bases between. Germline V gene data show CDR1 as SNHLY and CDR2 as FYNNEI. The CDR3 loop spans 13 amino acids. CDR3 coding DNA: TGTGCCAGCAGTGCCCGGGACTCCGGGGAGCTGTTTTTT. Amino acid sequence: CASSARDSGELFF.